The 27 T cell receptor beta chains below were found in one sample sequenced in a study of T-cell memory formation after mild COVID-19. TCRdb itself ran the 5' RACE reads through MiXCR, one entry per CDR3 protein. The sample has some 600,000 distinct CDR3 sequences, 15% to 20% seen once. Input material: PBMCs or a T cell subset sorted from them (not recorded which). The receptors here all came from an adult woman who had mild COVID-19 (a few samples of this study predate the infection). Cell type and time point are not known.

This clonotype was counted between two and nine times. The chain recombines TRBV30 with TRBJ2-5, with 14 bases aligning to TRBD2. Germline assignment: CDR1 GTSNPN and CDR2 SVGIG (reference sequence). The junction had 4 bases not matched to a gene; V was cut back by 0 bases and J by 4 bases. The CDR3 runs to 16 residues. CDR3 sequence (DNA): TGTGCCTGGAGTGTACTGACTAGCGGGGGGGGAGAGACCCAGTACTTC. Amino acids: CAWSVLTSGGGETQYF.

The chain couples TRBV7-9 to TRBJ2-3; TRBD2 aligns across 9 bases. V shed 6 bases and J 5 bases; nucleotides not matched to a gene: 12. Germline V gene data show CDR1 as SEHNR and CDR2 as FQNEAQ (reference sequence). CDR3 length: 16 residues. The CDR3 protein is CASRLTSGHGGDTQYF. The CDR3, as DNA: TGTGCCAGCAGGTTGACTAGCGGCCATGGGGGAGATACGCAGTATTTT.

This chain joins TRBV5-1 and TRBJ2-7, with 8 bases fitting TRBD1. The length of the CDR3 is 15 residues. The germline V gene encodes CDR1 SGHRS and CDR2 YFSETQ. V dropped 4 bases and J dropped 1; count of bases not matched to a gene: 7. The CDR3 DNA follows: TGCGCCAGCAGCGTGACAGGGGTTCGGTCCTACGAGCAGTACTTC. Translated: CASSVTGVRSYEQYF.

This clonotype was observed a handful of times. The chain couples TRBV29-1 to TRBJ2-3, with D perhaps being TRBD1 or TRBD2 (6 bases each). The V end lost 1 base, the J end lost 3 bases, and 14 bases lay between the germline ends. Germline V lookup: CDR1 SQVTM, CDR2 ANQGSEA. The CDR3 extends over 15 amino acids. As DNA, the CDR3 is TGCAGCGTTGAAGGGGGGCCGGGAGAGACAGATACGCAGTATTTT. Translated, it gives CSVEGGPGETDTQYF.

This clonotype has more than one count but fewer than ten. The chain couples TRBV25-1 to TRBJ2-5; 7 bases align to TRBD1. This CDR3 is built from 13 residues. The junction had 7 bases not matched to a gene; V was cut back by 6 bases and J by 6 bases. CDR1 and CDR2 (germline): MGHDK, SYGVNS. Here the CDR3 DNA reads TGTGCCAGCAGCACGCCGGGACAGAAGACCCAGTACTTC. It translates to CASSTPGQKTQYF. Full variable domain (missing parts from reference TRBV25-1 and TRBJ2-5): EADIYQTPRYLVIGTGKKITLECSQTMGHDKMYWYQQDPGMELHLIHYSYGVNSTEKGDLSSESTVSRIRTEHFPLTLESARPSHTSQYLCASSTPGQKTQYFGPGTRLLVL.

The V gene is TRBV5-1, the J gene TRBJ2-7; 11 bases align to TRBD2. CDR1 is SGHRS, CDR2 YFSETQ, per germline. The CDR3 contains 18 residues. J lost 3 bases, V lost 6 bases, and 17 bases had no gene match. CDR3 loop: CASTTGLAVTTGSYEQYF. The CDR3 DNA sequence: TGCGCCAGCACGACGGGACTAGCGGTTACTACCGGCAGCTACGAGCAGTACTTC.

The V call is TRBV6-5, the J call TRBJ2-5; TRBD1 matches 7 bases. This CDR3 is 12 amino acids long. J was trimmed by 5 bases and V by 8 bases; bases with no gene match: 5. CDR1 is MNHEY and CDR2 is SVGAGI in the germline V gene. For the CDR3, the DNA is TGTGCCAGCCGACAGGGTCCCGAGACCCAGTACTTC. Residues: CASRQGPETQYF.

This clonotype has only a few counts. CDR3 region: CASSQKGTAGKLFF. The CDR3 coding sequence is TGTGCCAGCAGCCAAAAAGGGACAGCGGGAAAACTGTTTTTT. The chain is built from TRBV3-1 and TRBJ1-4; 7 bases map to TRBD1. Trimming took 2 bases from V and 10 from J; bases not matched to a gene: 7. Germline V gene data show CDR1 as LGHDT and CDR2 as YNNKEL (reference sequence). The CDR3 is made up of 14 amino acids. The complete variable domain, with remaining parts taken from reference TRBV3-1 and TRBJ1-4, reads DTAVSQTPKYLVTQMGNDKSIKCEQNLGHDTMYWYKQDSKKFLKIMFSYNNKELIINETVPNRFSPKSPDKAHLNLHINSLELGDSAVYFCASSQKGTAGKLFFGSGTQLSVL.

The V gene is TRBV5-1, the J gene TRBJ2-3; 7 bases match TRBD1. The ends lost 0 bases at V and 2 bases at J; junction bases unmatched: 3. This CDR3 comprises 15 residues. CDR1 SGHRS and CDR2 YFSETQ come from the germline V gene. The CDR3 region has the DNA TGCGCCAGCAGCTTGGTCGACAGGGTCACAGATACGCAGTATTTT. This sequence encodes CASSLVDRVTDTQYF. Looking up the rest from reference TRBV5-1 and TRBJ2-3 gives the full variable domain: KAGVTQTPRYLIKTRGQQVTLSCSPISGHRSVSWYQQTPGQGLQFLFEYFSETQRNKGNFPGRFSGRQFSNSRSEMNVSTLELGDSALYLCASSLVDRVTDTQYFGPGTRLTVL.

This clonotype was found a few times. This sequence joins TRBV7-9 and TRBJ1-6; 7 bases map to TRBD1. This CDR3 is built from 16 residues. Germline values: CDR1 SEHNR, CDR2 FQNEAQ (reference sequence). The junction had 7 bases not matched to a gene; V was cut back by 3 bases and J by 5 bases. The DNA of the CDR3 is TGTGCCAGCAGCTTTGGGGCGGGGACAGATAATTCACCCCTCCACTTT. It translates to CASSFGAGTDNSPLHF. The variable domain in full, completed from reference TRBV7-9 and TRBJ1-6, reads DTGVSQNPRHKITKRGQNVTFRCDPISEHNRLYWYRQTLGQGPEFLTYFQNEAQLEKSRLLSDRFSAERPKGSFSTLEIQRTEQGDSAMYLCASSFGAGTDNSPLHFGNGTRLTVT.

CDR3: CASSLVVTSFDTQYF. The CDR3 coding sequence is TGCGCCAGCAGCTTGGTGGTCACGAGCTTCGATACGCAGTATTTT. The genes are TRBV5-1 and TRBJ2-3; D gene uncertain. The CDR3 is 15 residues long. Germline CDR1 reads SGHRS; CDR2 reads YFSETQ. V dropped 0 bases and J dropped 6 bases, with 14 bases sitting between them.

There are a few counts of this clonotype. The chain combines TRBV6-5 with TRBJ1-5; tentative D call: TRBD1 (5 bases). This CDR3 comprises 15 residues. Per germline, CDR1 MNHEY and CDR2 SVGAGI. V lost 2 bases to trimming and J lost 4 bases, with 12 bases between them. The CDR3 DNA sequence: TGTGCCAGCAGTTACCTCGGTGGGGGGAATCAGCCCCAGCATTTT. Protein product: CASSYLGGGNQPQHF.

This clonotype was seen a handful of times. This rearrangement joins TRBV4-1 to TRBJ1-2; TRBD1 matches 8 bases. V trimming: 2 bases; J trimming: 3 bases; junction bases outside the gene matches: 8. The CDR3 length is 16 residues. Germline assignment: CDR1 MGHRA and CDR2 YSYEKL. CDR3 nucleotide sequence: TGCGCCAGCAGCCAACCGGGACAGGCGACATACTATGGCTACACCTTC. This codes for CASSQPGQATYYGYTF.

The chain joins TRBV12-3 or TRBV12-4 to TRBJ2-1, with TRBD1 as a possible D gene (6 bases). This CDR3 region has 14 residues. V was pared by 6 bases and J by 6 bases, with 15 bases between. In DNA form, the CDR3 reads TGTGCCAGCAGGCCAGGGGATAGGTTCAATGAGCAGTTCTTC. This gives the protein CASRPGDRFNEQFF.

The chain employs TRBV5-1 and TRBJ2-1; TRBD2 agrees at 9 bases. Trimming at V came to 3 bases and at J to 6 bases, leaving 7 bases not matched to a gene. Germline V CDR1 and CDR2: SGHRS, YFSETQ. CDR3 length equals 15 residues. The CDR3 here is CASSYPTSGTNEQFF. The CDR3 DNA sequence: TGCGCCAGCAGCTATCCGACTAGCGGAACCAATGAGCAGTTCTTC.

This clonotype showed up just a few times. The chain recombines TRBV5-1 with TRBJ2-7; D is possibly TRBD1 (5 bases). Germline-derived CDR1 and CDR2 are SGHRS and YFSETQ. The CDR3 loop spans 15 amino acids. The V gene lost 0 bases and the J gene lost 6 bases, with 16 bases spanning the gap. The CDR3 DNA is TGCGCCAGCAGCTTGGTGGCAGGGAAAGACCCCGAGCAGTACTTC. Translated: CASSLVAGKDPEQYF. The complete variable domain, with remaining parts taken from reference TRBV5-1 and TRBJ2-7, reads KAGVTQTPRYLIKTRGQQVTLSCSPISGHRSVSWYQQTPGQGLQFLFEYFSETQRNKGNFPGRFSGRQFSNSRSEMNVSTLELGDSALYLCASSLVAGKDPEQYFGPGTRLTVT.

The chain is built from TRBV30 and TRBJ2-2; 7 positions agree with TRBD1. CDR3 length equals 17 residues. CDR1 is GTSNPN, CDR2 SVGIG, per germline (reference sequence). Trimming took 4 bases from V and 6 from J; bases not matched to a gene: 17. CDR3 DNA: TGTGCCTGGACCCGGACAGGCCGGATTGATTTTGCCGGGGAGCTGTTTTTT. It yields the protein CAWTRTGRIDFAGELFF.

The chain combines TRBV7-2 with TRBJ1-1, with D maybe TRBD1 (6 bases). Germline CDR1 reads SGHTA; CDR2 reads FQGNSA. Trimming shortened V by 4 bases and J by 9 bases, and 15 bases separated the two germline ends. The CDR3 contains 13 residues. CDR3 residues: CASSSPDRRQAFF. DNA of the CDR3: TGTGCCAGCAGCTCGCCGGACAGACGACAAGCTTTCTTT.

The chain has TRBV30 and TRBJ2-7, with D possibly being TRBD1 (6 bases). Trimming cost V 8 bases and J 3 bases, with 11 bases left between them. From germline, CDR1 is GTSNPN and CDR2 SVGIG (reference sequence). The CDR3 totals 11 residues. The CDR3 sequence: CAGRTVYEQYF. The CDR3 DNA is TGTGCCGGAAGGACAGTCTACGAGCAGTACTTC. Complete variable domain (other parts from reference TRBV30 and TRBJ2-7): SQTIHQWPATLVQPVGSPLSLECTVEGTSNPNLYWYRQAAGRGLQLLFYSVGIGQISSEVPQNLSASRPQDRQFILSSKKLLLSDSGFYLCAGRTVYEQYFGPGTRLTVT.

V is TRBV6-5 and J is TRBJ2-7; TRBD1 might be the D (6 bases). The V and J ends lost 5 bases and 5 bases respectively, with 16 bases between them. The CDR3 sequence is 14 residues long. Germline V CDR1 and CDR2: MNHEY, SVGAGI. The CDR3 DNA reads as TGTGCCAGCAGTAGAACGCAGGGGTTCCACGAGCAGTACTTC. Residues: CASSRTQGFHEQYF.

This clonotype was counted a few times. This chain joins TRBV6-6 and TRBJ2-1; 10 nucleotides line up with TRBD1. V shed 0 bases, J shed 15 bases, and the junction held 11 bases outside the gene matches. CDR1 and CDR2 (germline): MNHNY, SVGAGI (reference sequence). This CDR3 contains 15 residues. The DNA of the CDR3 is TGTGCCAGCAGTTACTCGATATCAGGGACAGGGGTTCTGTTCTTC. This gives the protein CASSYSISGTGVLFF.

The rearrangement links TRBV7-2 to TRBJ2-1; the D is unclear. The CDR3 has 14 amino acids. Looked up from germline, CDR1 is SGHTA and CDR2 is FQGNSA. With 2 bases removed from V and 6 bases from J, the gap between germline ends came to 11 bases. The CDR3 spells CASSLNLVLNEQFF. The CDR3 DNA follows: TGTGCCAGCAGCTTAAATTTAGTCCTCAATGAGCAGTTCTTC.

The chain uses TRBV30 and TRBJ2-5, with a tentative D call TRBD1 (5 bases). Germline V CDR1 and CDR2: GTSNPN, SVGIG (reference sequence). Trimming removed 5 bases at V and 3 bases at J, with 13 bases between. This CDR3 region has 13 residues. Here the CDR3 DNA reads TGTGCCTGGGTGACAGAGGTTAAAGAGACCCAGTACTTC. Translating it yields CAWVTEVKETQYF.

The chain is built from TRBV7-9 and TRBJ2-3, with 10 bases that match TRBD1. This CDR3 region has 18 residues. The V and J ends lost 5 bases and 1 base, in that order; junction bases with no gene match: 12. Germline CDR1 and CDR2: SEHNR and FQNEAQ (reference sequence). CDR3 sequence: CASSPKVTGGFGTDTQYF. The CDR3 DNA sequence: TGTGCCAGCAGCCCGAAGGTGACAGGGGGCTTTGGCACAGATACGCAGTATTTT.

V gene TRBV6-5 combines with J gene TRBJ2-1; D ambiguous. Trimming pared 5 bases from V and 8 bases from J, leaving 10 bases between. Germline-derived CDR1 and CDR2 are MNHEY and SVGAGI. The CDR3 is 12 residues long. CDR3 nucleotide sequence: TGTGCCAGCAGTGATCTATCCCATGAGCAGTTCTTC. This codes for CASSDLSHEQFF.

This clonotype has ten or more counts. The V gene is TRBV7-9, the J gene TRBJ2-1; 11 bases map to TRBD2. The germline V gene encodes CDR1 SEHNR and CDR2 FQNEAQ (reference sequence). The CDR3 spans 14 residues. With V trimmed by 5 bases and J by 7 bases, 4 bases remained unmatched. The CDR3 region is CASSPPSGRNEQFF. The CDR3 coding sequence is TGTGCCAGCAGCCCTCCTAGCGGGAGGAATGAGCAGTTCTTC.

DNA for the CDR3: TGTGCCAGCAGACAGGGAGGATACACTGAAGCTTTCTTT. Its protein is CASRQGGYTEAFF. J is TRBJ1-1 and V is TRBV5-6; a weak D match, TRBD1 (6 bases). Between the trimmed V and J ends, which lost 5 bases and 3 bases, there was a span of 11 bases. This CDR3 comprises 13 residues. The germline CDR1 and CDR2 sequences are SGHDT and YYEEEE. Filled out from reference TRBV5-6 and TRBJ1-1, the complete variable domain reads DAGVTQSPTHLIKTRGQQVTLRCSPKSGHDTVSWYQQALGQGPQFIFQYYEEEERQRGNFPDRFSGHQFPNYSSELNVNALLLGDSALYLCASRQGGYTEAFFGQGTRLTVV.